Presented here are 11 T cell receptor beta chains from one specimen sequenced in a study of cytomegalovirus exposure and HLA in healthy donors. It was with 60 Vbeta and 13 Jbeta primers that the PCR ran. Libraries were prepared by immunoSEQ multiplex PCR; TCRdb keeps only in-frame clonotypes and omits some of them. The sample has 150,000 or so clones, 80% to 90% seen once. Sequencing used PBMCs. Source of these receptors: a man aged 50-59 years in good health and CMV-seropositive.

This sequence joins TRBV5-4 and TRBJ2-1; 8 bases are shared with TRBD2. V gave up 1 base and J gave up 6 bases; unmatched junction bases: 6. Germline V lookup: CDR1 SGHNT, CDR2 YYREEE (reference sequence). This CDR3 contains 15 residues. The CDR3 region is CASSLRLAGTNEQFF. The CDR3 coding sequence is TGTGCCAGCAGCTTGAGGCTAGCGGGCACCAATGAGCAGTTCTTC. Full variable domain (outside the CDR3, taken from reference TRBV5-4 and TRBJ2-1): ETGVTQSPTHLIKTRGQQVTLRCSSQSGHNTVSWYQQALGQGPQFIFQYYREEENGRGNFPPRFSGLQFPNYSSELNVNALELDDSALYLCASSLRLAGTNEQFFGPGTRLTVL.

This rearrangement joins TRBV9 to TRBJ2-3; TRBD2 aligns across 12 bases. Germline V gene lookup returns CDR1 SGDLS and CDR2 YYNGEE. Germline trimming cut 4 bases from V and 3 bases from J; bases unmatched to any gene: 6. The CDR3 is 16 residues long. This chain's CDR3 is CASSSRLAGDTDTQYF. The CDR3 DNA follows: TGTGCCAGCAGCAGTCGACTAGCGGGAGATACAGATACGCAGTATTTT.

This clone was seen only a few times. CDR3 nucleotides: TGTGCCAGCAGCTTGGCCTCGGGCGGGGGGGCCCAAGATACGCAGTATTTT. Translated: CASSLASGGGAQDTQYF. This chain joins TRBV5-6 and TRBJ2-3; 9 nucleotides line up with TRBD2. Germline trimming cut 0 bases from V and 5 bases from J; bases unmatched to any gene: 10. The CDR3 length is 17 residues. CDR1 and CDR2 (germline): SGHDT, YYEEEE.

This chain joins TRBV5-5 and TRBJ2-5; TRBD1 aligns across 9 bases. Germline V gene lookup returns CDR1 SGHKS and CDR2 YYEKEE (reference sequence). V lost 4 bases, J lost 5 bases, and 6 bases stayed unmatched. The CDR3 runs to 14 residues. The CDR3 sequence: CASSQGTGYETQYF. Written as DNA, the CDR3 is TGTGCCAGCAGCCAGGGGACAGGGTATGAGACCCAGTACTTC.

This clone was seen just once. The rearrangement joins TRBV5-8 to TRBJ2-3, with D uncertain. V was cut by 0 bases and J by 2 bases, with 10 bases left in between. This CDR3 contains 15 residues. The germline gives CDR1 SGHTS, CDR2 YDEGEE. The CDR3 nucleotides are TGTGCCAGCAGCTTGGGGCCCGACTCCACAGATACGCAGTATTTT. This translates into CASSLGPDSTDTQYF.

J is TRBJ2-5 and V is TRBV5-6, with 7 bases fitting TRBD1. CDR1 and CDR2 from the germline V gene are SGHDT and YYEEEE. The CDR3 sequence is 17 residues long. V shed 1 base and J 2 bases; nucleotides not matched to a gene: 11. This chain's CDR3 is CASSLFLWDSFQETQYF. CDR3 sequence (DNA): TGTGCCAGCAGCTTGTTTTTGTGGGACAGTTTTCAAGAGACCCAGTACTTC.

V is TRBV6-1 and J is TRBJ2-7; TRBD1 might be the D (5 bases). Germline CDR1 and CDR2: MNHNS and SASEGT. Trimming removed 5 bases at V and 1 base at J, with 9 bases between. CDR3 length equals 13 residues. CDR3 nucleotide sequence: TGTGCCAGCAGTAAGGGGTCTTCCTACGAGCAGTACTTC. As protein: CASSKGSSYEQYF.

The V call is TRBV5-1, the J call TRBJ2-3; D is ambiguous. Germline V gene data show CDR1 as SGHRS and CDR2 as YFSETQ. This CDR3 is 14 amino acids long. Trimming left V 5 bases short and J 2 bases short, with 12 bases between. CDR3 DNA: TGCGCCAGCAGTCGGGTCTCGCTCACAGATACGCAGTATTTT. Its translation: CASSRVSLTDTQYF.

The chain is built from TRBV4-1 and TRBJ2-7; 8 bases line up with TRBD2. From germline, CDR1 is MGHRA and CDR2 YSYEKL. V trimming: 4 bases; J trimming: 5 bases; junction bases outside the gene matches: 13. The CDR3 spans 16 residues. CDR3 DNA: TGCGCCAGCAGCCTTCGGGAGGGGCTAGCTGACAACGAGCAGTACTTC. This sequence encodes CASSLREGLADNEQYF.

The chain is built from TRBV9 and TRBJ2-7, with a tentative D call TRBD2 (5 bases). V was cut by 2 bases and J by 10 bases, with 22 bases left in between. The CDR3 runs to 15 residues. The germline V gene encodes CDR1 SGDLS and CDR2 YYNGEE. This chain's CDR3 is CASSVTREAGSPQYF. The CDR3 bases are TGTGCCAGCAGCGTGACCCGGGAAGCAGGTTCCCCACAGTACTTC.

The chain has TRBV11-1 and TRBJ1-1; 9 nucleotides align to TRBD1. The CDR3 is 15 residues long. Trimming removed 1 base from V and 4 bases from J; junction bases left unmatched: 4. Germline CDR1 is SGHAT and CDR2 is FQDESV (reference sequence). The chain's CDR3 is CASSLEVTGGTEAFF. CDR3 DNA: TGTGCCAGCAGCTTAGAGGTGACAGGGGGCACTGAAGCTTTCTTT.